The clone carrying this TCR beta chain has more than one count but fewer than ten. Its antigen remains unidentified. The data derive from a study of T cell repertoires in cytomegalovirus infection. Study details: Matching HLA type and CMV infection were both indicated by public TCR beta signatures.

The CDR3 runs 15 residues. J was trimmed by 8 bases and V by 5 bases; bases with no gene match: 7. Study results and caveats: Dominant in the ex vivo response were TCR beta clonotypes restricted by HLA-C and specific for CMV.

One entry per CDR3 protein, called by TCRdb with MiXCR from the reads. This sample has 370,000 or so distinct CDR3 sequences, with roughly a third found just once. Sequencing used cultured PBMCs, obtained from culture after CMV antigen stimulation. The V call is TRBV12-3 or TRBV12-4, the J call TRBJ2-1; 12 bases match TRBD2. The TCR was taken from a human donor in good health (CMV status not recorded). Some clones in this sample may be carry-over from other donors' samples. The CDR3 sequence: CASSREGTSGHEQFF. The CDR3 nucleotides read TGTGCCAGCAGTAGAGAGGGGACTAGCGGGCATGAGCAGTTCTTC.